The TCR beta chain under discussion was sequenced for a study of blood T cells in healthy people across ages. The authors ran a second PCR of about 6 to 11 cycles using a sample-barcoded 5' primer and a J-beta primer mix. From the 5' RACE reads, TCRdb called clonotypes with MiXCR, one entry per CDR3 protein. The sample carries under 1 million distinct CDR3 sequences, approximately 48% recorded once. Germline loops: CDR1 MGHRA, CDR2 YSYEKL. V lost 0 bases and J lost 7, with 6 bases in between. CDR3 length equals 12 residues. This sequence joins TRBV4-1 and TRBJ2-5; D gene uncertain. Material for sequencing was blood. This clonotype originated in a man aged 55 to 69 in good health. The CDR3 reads CASSQDRLTQYF. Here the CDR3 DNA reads TGCGCCAGCAGCCAAGATCGGCTGACCCAGTACTTC.